This entry lists 23 T cell receptor beta chains sequenced from one sample in a study of blood T cell repertoires in COVID-19. Method: immunoSEQ multiplex PCR; TCRdb's copy keeps in-frame clones and lacks some. The sample lists 140,000 or so clones; roughly three quarters were seen once. The specimen sequenced was peripheral blood. The receptors come from a woman in her sixties or seventies with COVID-19, enrolled during active disease.

The CDR3 is CASSSWTGMGQPQHF. The CDR3 nucleotides read TGTGCCAGCAGTTCCTGGACAGGGATGGGTCAGCCCCAGCATTTT. The gene calls are TRBV28 and TRBJ1-5, with 8 bases lining up with TRBD1. CDR1 is MDHEN, CDR2 SYDVKM, per germline. This CDR3 region has 15 residues. J lost 6 bases, V lost 4 bases, and 8 bases had no gene match.

About this clone itself: The junction shows a germline mismatch at one end, possibly a read error. This sequence joins TRBV6-4 and TRBJ2-7, with D maybe TRBD2 (5 bases). Germline lookup yields CDR1 MRHNA and CDR2 SNTAGT. CDR3 size: 15 residues. The CDR3 loop reads CARRGSKSQNGEQYF. The CDR3 region has the DNA TGTGCCCGCAGAGGGAGCAAGTCCCAAAACGGGGAGCAGTACTTC.

The chain couples TRBV30 to TRBJ1-5; 9 bases match TRBD1. The germline gives CDR1 GTSNPN, CDR2 SVGIG (reference sequence). Germline trimming cut 5 bases from V and 1 base from J; bases unmatched to any gene: 9. The CDR3 consists of 16 residues. The CDR3 is CAWARRTGVSNQPQHF. The CDR3 nucleotides read TGTGCCTGGGCACGTCGGACAGGGGTGAGCAATCAGCCCCAGCATTTT.

This chain uses TRBV5-5 with TRBJ1-4; no clear D gene. Per the germline V gene, CDR1 is SGHKS and CDR2 is YYEKEE (reference sequence). Trimming took 3 bases from V and 8 from J, leaving 17 bases between them. The CDR3 contains 15 residues. The CDR3 nucleotides are TGTGCCAGCAGCTCCCATATGAACGATCGGGAAAAACTGTTTTTT. This translates into CASSSHMNDREKLFF. The full variable domain, rest sourced from reference TRBV5-5 and TRBJ1-4, is DAGVTQSPTHLIKTRGQQVTLRCSPISGHKSVSWYQQVLGQGPQFIFQYYEKEERGRGNFPDRFSARQFPNYSSELNVNALLLGDSALYLCASSSHMNDREKLFFGSGTQLSVL.

The V and J genes are TRBV6-6 and TRBJ2-3, with 9 bases lining up with TRBD2. There are 15 residues in the CDR3. Germline V gives CDR1 MNHNY, CDR2 SVGAGI (reference sequence). Germline trimming cut 5 bases from V and 4 bases from J; bases unmatched to any gene: 7. The CDR3, as DNA: TGTGCCAGCAGTCCGGGACTAGCTGAACCAGATACGCAGTATTTT. This codes for CASSPGLAEPDTQYF.

V gene TRBV6-5 combines with J gene TRBJ1-1; tentatively, D is TRBD1 (5 bases). V was shortened by 8 bases and J by 5 bases, with 15 bases between the two germline ends. Germline assignment: CDR1 MNHEY and CDR2 SVGAGI. This CDR3 contains 13 residues. CDR3 coding DNA: TGTGCCAGCCCTGGTATAGGGGCAACTGAAGCTTTCTTT. It encodes CASPGIGATEAFF.

CDR3 sequence (DNA): TGTGCCTGGAGTGTACAGGCCGCTGAAGCTTTCTTT. Its translation: CAWSVQAAEAFF. The rearrangement links TRBV30 to TRBJ1-1, with a possible D match to TRBD1 (5 bases). Trimming cost V 0 bases and J 6 bases, with 8 bases left between them. This CDR3 has 12 residues. Germline V CDR1 and CDR2: GTSNPN, SVGIG (reference sequence).

This clone appeared a single time. The rearrangement uses TRBV9 and TRBJ1-5; D perhaps matches TRBD1 (5 bases). The germline V and J ends were trimmed by 2 bases and 0 bases, with 9 bases remaining between them. Germline V lookup: CDR1 SGDLS, CDR2 YYNGEE. This CDR3 has 15 amino acids. The CDR3 DNA reads as TGTGCCAGCAGCGTTTCGACAGATAGCAATCAGCCCCAGCATTTT. Amino acid sequence: CASSVSTDSNQPQHF.

This chain uses TRBV4-1 with TRBJ1-1; D may be TRBD1 (5 bases). The germline V gene encodes CDR1 MGHRA and CDR2 YSYEKL. The V end was cut by 1 base, the J end by 4 bases, with 13 bases between. The length of the CDR3 is 15 residues. CDR3 nucleotides: TGCGCCAGCAGCCAAGGTTCCAGGGTGGCCACTGAAGCTTTCTTT. Its translation is CASSQGSRVATEAFF.

This rearrangement joins TRBV27 to TRBJ1-1, with a possible D match to TRBD1 (5 bases). Germline loops: CDR1 MNHEY, CDR2 SMNVEV (reference sequence). V was shortened by 6 bases and J by 4 bases, with 15 bases between the two germline ends. CDR3 length: 14 amino acids. CDR3 amino acids: CASRYQGRGTEAFF. Written as DNA, the CDR3 is TGTGCCAGCAGGTATCAGGGAAGAGGCACTGAAGCTTTCTTT.

CDR3 nucleotides: TGTGCCAGCAGTGAATCACAGCCTGGGGGCTACACCTTC. Its protein is CASSESQPGGYTF. The chain couples TRBV2 to TRBJ1-2; D not resolved. Germline V gene data show CDR1 as SNHLY and CDR2 as FYNNEI. V was clipped by 2 bases and J by 8 bases, with 12 bases between them. The CDR3 consists of 13 residues.

The chain joins TRBV29-1 to TRBJ1-2; 9 bases align to TRBD1. Germline V CDR1 and CDR2: SQVTM, ANQGSEA. The CDR3 loop spans 13 amino acids. V shed 4 bases, J shed 6 bases, and the junction held 6 bases outside the gene matches. CDR3 sequence: CSVGRDRVDGYTF. The CDR3 DNA sequence: TGCAGCGTTGGCCGGGACAGGGTCGATGGCTACACCTTC.

The rearrangement uses TRBV10-3 and TRBJ2-2; 9 nucleotides agree with TRBD1. This CDR3 spans 14 amino acids. V lost 9 bases, J lost 5 bases, and 7 bases stayed unmatched. Per germline, CDR1 ENHRY and CDR2 SYGVKD. The CDR3 region is CAIAGQGTTGELFF. CDR3 nucleotides: TGTGCCATAGCGGGACAGGGTACGACCGGGGAGCTGTTTTTT.

CDR3 region: CATSDFGLIGTGELFF. For the CDR3, the DNA is TGTGCCACCAGTGATTTTGGTCTAATCGGCACCGGGGAGCTGTTTTTT. The chain employs TRBV24-1 and TRBJ2-2, with D hard to call. The V end lost 1 base, the J end lost 4 bases, and 12 bases lay between the germline ends. The CDR3 is made up of 16 amino acids. Looked up from germline, CDR1 is KGHDR and CDR2 is SFDVKD.

The chain recombines TRBV19 with TRBJ1-2, with D perhaps matching TRBD1 (5 bases). The CDR3 has 17 amino acids. V was cut by 3 bases and J by 2 bases, with 19 bases left in between. Germline V CDR1 and CDR2: LNHDA, SQIVND (reference sequence). CDR3: CASSIQQDITRNYGYTF. As DNA, the CDR3 is TGTGCCAGTAGTATTCAACAGGACATCACACGAAACTATGGCTACACCTTC.

The chain has TRBV5-6 and TRBJ1-4, with D perhaps matching TRBD1 (6 bases). The CDR3 spans 14 residues. Germline values: CDR1 SGHDT, CDR2 YYEEEE. Deletions cut 1 base from V and 5 bases from J, with 9 bases between. The DNA for the CDR3 is TGTGCCAGCAGCTTGAGGGGGAACAATGAAAAACTGTTTTTT. Translating it yields CASSLRGNNEKLFF.

The rearrangement uses TRBV30 and TRBJ2-7; TRBD2 matches 14 bases. Germline CDR1 is GTSNPN and CDR2 is SVGIG (reference sequence). Trimming removed 2 bases from V and 5 bases from J; junction bases left unmatched: 5. This CDR3 region has 15 residues. Here the CDR3 DNA reads TGTGCCTGGAGTCCCCCGGGACTAGCGGGGGACGAGCAGTACTTC. Translation: CAWSPPGLAGDEQYF.

This clone came up a few times. The V and J genes are TRBV3-1 (or the pseudogene TRBV3-2) and TRBJ1-2; possibly TRBD1 for D (5 bases). V lost 1 base and J 8 bases, leaving 11 bases between the germline ends. Germline V CDR1 and CDR2: LGHDT, YNNKEL (reference sequence). The length of the CDR3 is 13 residues. DNA for the CDR3: TGTGCCAGCAGCCAAGGGGGCATCGGAGGCTACACCTTC. Protein sequence: CASSQGGIGGYTF.

The rearrangement joins TRBV28 to TRBJ1-2; D may be TRBD1 (6 bases). This CDR3 comprises 16 residues. Germline V gene sequence: CDR1 MDHEN, CDR2 SYDVKM. Trimming shortened V by 2 bases and J by 4 bases, and 17 bases separated the two germline ends. This CDR3 reads CASSLGGAGSVYGYTF. The CDR3, as DNA: TGTGCCAGCAGTTTAGGGGGGGCAGGGTCCGTCTATGGCTACACCTTC.

The chain combines TRBV4-2 with TRBJ2-7; D is perhaps TRBD2 (6 bases). The CDR3 loop spans 15 amino acids. V lost 4 bases and J 3 bases, leaving 16 bases between the germline ends. The V gene's germline CDR1 is LGHNA and CDR2 YNFKEQ. The CDR3 region is CASSRRGRTYYEQYF. DNA of the CDR3: TGTGCCAGCAGCCGCCGAGGGAGGACCTACTACGAGCAGTACTTC.

The chain carries TRBV9 and TRBJ2-1; 14 nucleotides line up with TRBD2. The CDR3 consists of 18 residues. The junction had 5 bases not matched to a gene; V was cut back by 3 bases and J by 0 bases. Per germline, CDR1 SGDLS and CDR2 YYNGEE. The CDR3 loop is CASSAGTSGGSSYNEQFF. CDR3 nucleotides: TGTGCCAGCAGCGCCGGGACTAGCGGGGGAAGCTCCTACAATGAGCAGTTCTTC.

The chain has TRBV6-6 and TRBJ2-7; tentative D call: TRBD1 (6 bases). The CDR3 sequence is 13 residues long. CDR1 is MNHNY, CDR2 SVGAGI, per germline (reference sequence). Trimming left V 5 bases short and J 3 bases short, with 11 bases between. The CDR3 DNA follows: TGTGCCAGCAGTACGGGCAGGGGCTACGAGCAGTACTTC. It translates to CASSTGRGYEQYF.

The chain links TRBV28 to TRBJ1-1, with D unclear. The CDR3 is made up of 14 amino acids. V was clipped by 7 bases and J by 4 bases, with 16 bases between them. Germline loops: CDR1 MDHEN, CDR2 SYDVKM. CDR3 DNA sequence: TGTGCCAGCAAACCTCCAGCGGCGGCCACTGAAGCTTTCTTT. Translating gives CASKPPAAATEAFF.